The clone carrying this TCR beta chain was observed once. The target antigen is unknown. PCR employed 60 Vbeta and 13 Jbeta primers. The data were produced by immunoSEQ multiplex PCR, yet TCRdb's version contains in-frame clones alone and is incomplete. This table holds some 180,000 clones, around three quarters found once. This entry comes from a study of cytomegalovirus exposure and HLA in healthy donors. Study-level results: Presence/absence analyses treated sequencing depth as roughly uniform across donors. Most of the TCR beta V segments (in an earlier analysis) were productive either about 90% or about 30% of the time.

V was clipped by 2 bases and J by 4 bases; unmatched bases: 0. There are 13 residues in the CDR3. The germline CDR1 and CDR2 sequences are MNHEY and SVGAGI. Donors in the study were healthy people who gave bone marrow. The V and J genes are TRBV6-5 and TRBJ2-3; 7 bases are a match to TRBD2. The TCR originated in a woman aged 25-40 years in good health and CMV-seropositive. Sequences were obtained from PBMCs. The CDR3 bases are TGTGCCAGCAGTTACCGGGGGGCAGATACGCAGTATTTT. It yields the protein CASSYRGADTQYF.